This passage covers 7 T cell receptor beta chains from one sample sequenced in a study of tumor-infiltrating lymphocytes in primary liver carcinoma. TCR beta cDNA was prepared out of around 460 ng total RNA by means of a constant-region primer. Three nested multiplex PCR rounds of slightly modified ARM-PCR generated TCR beta libraries. It was with TRBV1-TRBV30 forward primers and a C-beta reverse primer that the first two PCR rounds were run, at around 10 cycles each. Each CDR3 protein gets one entry after TCRdb re-called the multiplex PCR reads with MiXCR. The sample has tens of thousands of distinct CDR3 sequences; around 64% are singletons. Total RNA and DNA came together from approximately 20-30 mg of bulk tissue without cell sorting. The source material was liver tumor tissue from sampling region 4. Subset given: tumor region T4, right-lateral pole. Source of these receptors: a man in his forties with primary liver carcinoma and hepatitis B virus infection.

As to this clonotype: A read error is likely, as this CDR3 ends without the conserved phenylalanine or tryptophan. This rearrangement joins TRBV7-8 to TRBJ2-7; 7 bases agree with TRBD2. This CDR3 has 15 residues. Trimming removed 0 bases from V and 7 bases from J; junction bases left unmatched: 9. Germline CDR1 reads SGHVS; CDR2 reads FQNEAQ. The DNA for the CDR3 is TGTGCCAGCAGCTTAGCGGCGGGAGCAGGCTATGAGCAGTACTTG. Amino acid sequence: CASSLAAGAGYEQYL.

Comment on this clonotype: Its ends do not fully match the called genes, so a read error is possible. The rearrangement links TRBV4-2 to TRBJ2-5; D remains unclear. The V gene's germline CDR1 is LGHNA and CDR2 YNFKEQ. CDR3 size: 16 residues. The DNA of the CDR3 is TGTGCCAGCATCCAAGGTGGGTCCCCCTTCCTGGAGACCCAGTACTTC. This codes for CASIQGGSPFLETQYF.

The chain has TRBV6-2 or TRBV6-3 and TRBJ2-7; perhaps D is TRBD1 or TRBD2 (7 bases each). CDR1 is MNHEY, CDR2 SVGEGT, per germline. This CDR3 has 17 amino acids. V was pared by 5 bases and J by 2 bases, with 22 bases between. The CDR3 DNA sequence: TGTGCCAGCAGTCTGGGGGGGGGACAGTTGCGTCCCTACGAGCAGTACTTC. Protein sequence: CASSLGGGQLRPYEQYF.

This clonotype has only a few counts. Given a much more abundant clone one base away, this may be a read error. J is TRBJ2-2 and V is TRBV5-1; the D gene is possibly TRBD1 (5 bases). The CDR3 runs 15 residues. Per the germline V gene, CDR1 is SGHRS and CDR2 is YFSETQ. Here the CDR3 reads CAGSLDTRNTGELFF. CDR3 coding DNA: TGCGCCGGCAGCTTGGACACCCGGAACACCGGGGAGCTGTTTTTT.

In this sample, this clonotype turned up once. V usage is TRBV28 and J usage is TRBJ2-7, with D uncertain. With 3 bases removed from V and 9 bases from J, the gap between germline ends came to 9 bases. Germline CDR1 reads MDHEN; CDR2 reads SYDVKM. The length of the CDR3 is 11 residues. The CDR3 loop is CASSLSHVQYF. The CDR3 DNA reads as TGTGCCAGCAGTTTGTCCCACGTGCAGTACTTC.

As concerns this clonotype: A much larger clonotype is one base distant, so this may be a read error. A read error is likely, as this CDR3 ends without the conserved phenylalanine or tryptophan. V usage is TRBV11-2 and J usage is TRBJ2-2; D may be TRBD2 (5 bases). The V gene lost 0 bases and the J gene lost 6 bases, with 11 bases spanning the gap. Germline CDR1 is SGHAT and CDR2 is FQNNGV. The CDR3 has 15 amino acids. CDR3 DNA: TGTGCCAGCAGCTTAGACCGGCCCGGGGCCGGGGAGCTGTTTTTG. Encoded protein: CASSLDRPGAGELFL.

The V and J genes are TRBV12-3 or TRBV12-4 and TRBJ2-5; D unresolved. This CDR3 has 14 amino acids. V lost 8 bases and J lost 5, with 18 bases in between. The CDR3 reads CASGSERTGETQYF. CDR3 sequence (DNA): TGTGCCAGCGGTTCAGAGCGTACCGGGGAGACCCAGTACTTC.